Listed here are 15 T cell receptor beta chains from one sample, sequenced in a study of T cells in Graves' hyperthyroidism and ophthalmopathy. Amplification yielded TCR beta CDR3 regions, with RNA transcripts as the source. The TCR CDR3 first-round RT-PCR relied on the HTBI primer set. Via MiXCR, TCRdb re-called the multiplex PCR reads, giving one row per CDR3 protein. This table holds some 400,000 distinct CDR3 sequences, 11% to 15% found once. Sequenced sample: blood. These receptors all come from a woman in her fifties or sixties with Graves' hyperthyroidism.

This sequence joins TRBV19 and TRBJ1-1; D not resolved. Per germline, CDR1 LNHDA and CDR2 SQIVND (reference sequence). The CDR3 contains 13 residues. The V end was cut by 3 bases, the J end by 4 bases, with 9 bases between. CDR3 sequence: CASSMGEGTEAFF. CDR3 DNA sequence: TGTGCCAGTAGTATGGGAGAGGGCACTGAAGCTTTCTTT.

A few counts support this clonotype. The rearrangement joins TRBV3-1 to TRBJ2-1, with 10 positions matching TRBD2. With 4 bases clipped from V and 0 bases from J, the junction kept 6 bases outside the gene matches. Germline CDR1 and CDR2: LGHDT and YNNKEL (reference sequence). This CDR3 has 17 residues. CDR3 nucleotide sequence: TGTGCCAGCAGCCCGCATTCTAGCGGGAGCTCCTACAATGAGCAGTTCTTC. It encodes CASSPHSSGSSYNEQFF.

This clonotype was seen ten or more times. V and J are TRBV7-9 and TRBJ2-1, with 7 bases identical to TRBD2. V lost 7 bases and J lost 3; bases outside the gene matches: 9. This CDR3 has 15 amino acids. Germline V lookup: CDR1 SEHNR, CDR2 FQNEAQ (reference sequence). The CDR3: CASILGGSGYNEQFF. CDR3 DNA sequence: TGTGCCAGCATCCTGGGGGGGAGTGGCTACAATGAGCAGTTCTTC.

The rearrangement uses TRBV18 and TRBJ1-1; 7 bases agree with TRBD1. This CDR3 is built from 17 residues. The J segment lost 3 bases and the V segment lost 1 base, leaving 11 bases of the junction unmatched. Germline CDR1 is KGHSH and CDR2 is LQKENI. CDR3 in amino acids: CASSPQVQGVKDTEAFF. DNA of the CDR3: TGTGCCAGCTCACCACAGGTCCAGGGGGTTAAGGACACTGAAGCTTTCTTT.

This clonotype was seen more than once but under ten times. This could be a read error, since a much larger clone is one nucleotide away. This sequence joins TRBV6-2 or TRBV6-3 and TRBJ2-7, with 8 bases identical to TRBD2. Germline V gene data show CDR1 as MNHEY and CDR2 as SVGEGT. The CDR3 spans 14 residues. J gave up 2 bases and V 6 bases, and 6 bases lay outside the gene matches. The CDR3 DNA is TGTGCCAGCAGCGCGACTAGCGACGCCTACGAGCAGTACTTC. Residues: CASSATSDAYEQYF.

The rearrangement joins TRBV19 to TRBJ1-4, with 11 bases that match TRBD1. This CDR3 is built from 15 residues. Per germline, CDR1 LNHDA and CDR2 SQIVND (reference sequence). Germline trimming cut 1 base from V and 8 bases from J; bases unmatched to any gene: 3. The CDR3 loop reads CASSIGGTGGEKLFF. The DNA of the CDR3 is TGTGCCAGTAGTATAGGCGGGACAGGGGGAGAAAAACTGTTTTTT.

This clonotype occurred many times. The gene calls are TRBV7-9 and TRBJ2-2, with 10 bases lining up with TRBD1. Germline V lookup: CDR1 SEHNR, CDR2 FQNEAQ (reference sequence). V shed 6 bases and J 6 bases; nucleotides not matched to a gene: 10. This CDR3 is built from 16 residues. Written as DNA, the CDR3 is TGTGCCAGCAGACAAAACCGGGACAGGGGTTCCGGGGAGCTGTTTTTT. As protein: CASRQNRDRGSGELFF.

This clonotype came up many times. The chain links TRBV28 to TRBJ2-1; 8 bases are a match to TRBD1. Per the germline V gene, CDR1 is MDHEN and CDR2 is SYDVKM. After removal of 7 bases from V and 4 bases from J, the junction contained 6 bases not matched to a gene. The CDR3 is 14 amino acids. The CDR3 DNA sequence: TGTGCCAGCACACCAGGGGGCAGGTACAATGAGCAGTTCTTC. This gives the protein CASTPGGRYNEQFF. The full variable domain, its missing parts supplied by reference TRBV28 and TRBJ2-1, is DVKVTQSSRYLVKRTGEKVFLECVQDMDHENMFWYRQDPGLGLRLIYFSYDVKMKEKGDIPEGYSVSREKKERFSLILESASTNQTSMYLCASTPGGRYNEQFFGPGTRLTVL.

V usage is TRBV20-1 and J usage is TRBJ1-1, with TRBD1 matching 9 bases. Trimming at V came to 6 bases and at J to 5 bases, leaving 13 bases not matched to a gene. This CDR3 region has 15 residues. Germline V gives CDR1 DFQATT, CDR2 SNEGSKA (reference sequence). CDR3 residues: CSATPPGQGRTEAFF. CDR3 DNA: TGCAGTGCGACCCCACCGGGACAGGGAAGGACTGAAGCTTTCTTT.

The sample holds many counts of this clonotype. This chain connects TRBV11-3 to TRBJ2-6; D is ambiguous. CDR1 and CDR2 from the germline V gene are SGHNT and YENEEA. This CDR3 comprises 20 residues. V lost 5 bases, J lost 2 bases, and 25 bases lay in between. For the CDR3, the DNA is TGTGCCAGCAGCGCCGAAGGACGTTATAAGAAGCCGGCTGGGGCCAACGTCCTGACTTTC. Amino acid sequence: CASSAEGRYKKPAGANVLTF.

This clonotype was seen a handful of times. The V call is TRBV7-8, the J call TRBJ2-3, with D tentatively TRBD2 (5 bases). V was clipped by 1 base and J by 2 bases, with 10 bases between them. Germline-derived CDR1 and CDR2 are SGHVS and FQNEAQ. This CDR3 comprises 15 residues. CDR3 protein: CASSLGSSYTDTQYF. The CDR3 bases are TGTGCCAGCAGCTTAGGTTCTAGCTACACAGATACGCAGTATTTT.

CDR3 coding DNA: TGTGCCAGCAGTGGACAGGGGGCGGTGGACACCGGGGAGCTGTTTTTT. Protein: CASSGQGAVDTGELFF. The chain couples TRBV6-1 to TRBJ2-2, with 10 positions matching TRBD1. With 4 bases clipped from V and 3 bases from J, the junction kept 5 bases outside the gene matches. This CDR3 is 16 amino acids long. Germline CDR1 is MNHNS and CDR2 is SASEGT.

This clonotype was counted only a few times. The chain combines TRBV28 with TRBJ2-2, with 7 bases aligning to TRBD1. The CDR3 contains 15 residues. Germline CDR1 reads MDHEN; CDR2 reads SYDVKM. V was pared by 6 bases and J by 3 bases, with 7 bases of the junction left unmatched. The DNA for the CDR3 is TGTGCCAGCAGCCCTAGGGACAGACACACCGGGGAGCTGTTTTTT. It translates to CASSPRDRHTGELFF.

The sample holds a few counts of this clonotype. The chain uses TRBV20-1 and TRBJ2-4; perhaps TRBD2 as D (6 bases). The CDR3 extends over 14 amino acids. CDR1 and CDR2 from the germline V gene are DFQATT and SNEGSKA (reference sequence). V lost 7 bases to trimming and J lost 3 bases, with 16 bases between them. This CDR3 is CSVLPPGVKNIQYF. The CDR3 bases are TGCAGTGTTCTGCCACCGGGAGTCAAAAACATTCAGTACTTC.

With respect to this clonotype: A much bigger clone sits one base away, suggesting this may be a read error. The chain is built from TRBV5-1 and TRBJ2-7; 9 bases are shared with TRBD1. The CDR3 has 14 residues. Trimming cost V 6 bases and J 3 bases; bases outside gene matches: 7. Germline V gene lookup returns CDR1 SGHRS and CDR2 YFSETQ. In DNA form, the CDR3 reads TGCGCCAGCACTTTGGGGACAGGGATCTACGAGCAGTACTTC. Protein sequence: CASTLGTGIYEQYF.